A single sample gave rise to the 4 T cell receptor beta chains below, sequenced in a study of blood T cell repertoires in COVID-19. This table comes from immunoSEQ multiplex PCR, and its TCRdb copy is limited to in-frame clones, with some not included. The repertoire has around 330,000 clones, about 89% of them found once; the top ten carry roughly a tenth. Material: PBMCs or T cells enriched from blood (not recorded which). These receptors were collected from a woman aged 35 to 49 who had recovered from COVID-19.

The chain has TRBV7-2 and TRBJ2-1; 9 bases map to TRBD2. Germline V gives CDR1 SGHTA, CDR2 FQGNSA. The CDR3 has 14 amino acids. The J segment lost 10 bases and the V segment lost 5 bases, leaving 9 bases of the junction unmatched. DNA for the CDR3: TGTGCCAGCAGCCCTCTAGCGGGATATCGGGAGCAGTTCTTC. Protein product: CASSPLAGYREQFF.

This chain links TRBV14 with TRBJ2-7; D call uncertain. This CDR3 comprises 16 residues. Germline values: CDR1 SGHDN, CDR2 FVKESK. V was cut by 4 bases and J by 4 bases, with 20 bases left in between. This CDR3 reads CASSRSIDKKSYEQYF. The CDR3, as DNA: TGTGCCAGCAGCCGAAGCATAGACAAAAAATCATACGAGCAGTACTTC. Combining the CDR3 with reference TRBV14 and TRBJ2-7 gives the whole variable domain EAGVTQFPSHSVIEKGQTVTLRCDPISGHDNLYWYRRVMGKEIKFLLHFVKESKQDESGMPNNRFLAERTGGTYSTLKVQPAELEDSGVYFCASSRSIDKKSYEQYFGPGTRLTVT.

A single count supports this clone. The chain joins TRBV18 to TRBJ2-1; the D gene is possibly TRBD2 (6 bases). The CDR3 runs 14 residues. V was clipped by 6 bases and J by 12 bases, with 21 bases between them. Germline CDR1 KGHSH, CDR2 LQKENI. CDR3 loop: CASSLTGGVEGQFF. Written as DNA, the CDR3 is TGTGCCAGCTCGCTAACCGGCGGGGTGGAAGGGCAGTTCTTC. Variable domain in full (rest from reference TRBV18 and TRBJ2-1): NAGVMQNPRHLVRRRGQEARLRCSPMKGHSHVYWYRQLPEEGLKFMVYLQKENIIDESGMPKERFSAEFPKEGPSILRIQQVVRGDSAAYFCASSLTGGVEGQFFGPGTRLTVL.

The chain links TRBV7-9 to TRBJ1-1; 8 bases map to TRBD1. The CDR3 contains 16 residues. With V trimmed by 1 base and J by 0 bases, 4 bases remained unmatched. CDR1 SEHNR and CDR2 FQNEAQ come from the germline V gene (reference sequence). CDR3 nucleotide sequence: TGTGCCAGCAGCTTAGAGGCAGGGGGCGTGAACACTGAAGCTTTCTTT. Translation: CASSLEAGGVNTEAFF.